Following are 8 T cell receptor beta chains from one sample sequenced in a study of OX40 agonist ivuxolimab in advanced cancers. Assay used: immunoSEQ multiplex PCR; TCRdb lists only in-frame clones, some missing. The sample shows roughly 61,000 clones, around nine tenths of them seen only once. Specimen: CD4+ or CD8+ T cells sorted from blood, collected in a trial of the OX40 agonist ivuxolimab. These receptors were taken from an adult with an advanced solid tumor such as melanoma, head and neck, liver or kidney cancer.

The gene calls are TRBV5-6 and TRBJ1-2; 9 bases line up with TRBD1. The germline V gene has CDR1 SGHDT and CDR2 YYEEEE. Trimming took 4 bases from V and 5 from J; bases not matched to a gene: 3. CDR3 length equals 13 residues. The CDR3 sequence is CASSRGQGYGYTF. CDR3 sequence (DNA): TGTGCCAGCAGCCGCGGACAGGGGTATGGCTACACCTTC.

This chain joins TRBV25-1 and TRBJ2-5, with TRBD2 as a possible D gene (6 bases). In germline, CDR1 is MGHDK, CDR2 SYGVNS. V shed 2 bases and J shed 5 bases, with 15 bases lying between them. CDR3 length: 15 amino acids. The CDR3 coding sequence is TGTGCCAGCAGTGAAATGTGGGGGGTAGGGGAGACCCAGTACTTC. Protein: CASSEMWGVGETQYF.

CDR3 DNA: TGTGCCAGTAGTATAGTGACAGGATCTAGGCTAGCGGCCTCCTACGAGCAGTACTTC. Amino acid sequence: CASSIVTGSRLAASYEQYF. The V gene is TRBV19, the J gene TRBJ2-7; D possibly corresponds to TRBD2 (7 bases). With 1 base removed from V and 0 bases from J, the gap between germline ends came to 22 bases. The CDR3 spans 19 residues. Germline CDR1 and CDR2: LNHDA and SQIVND (reference sequence).

This clone was observed a handful of times. The chain links TRBV6-1 to TRBJ1-1; a possible D gene is TRBD1 (6 bases). V shed 10 bases and J shed 3 bases, with 18 bases lying between them. Germline V CDR1 and CDR2: MNHNS, SASEGT. The CDR3 loop spans 14 amino acids. In DNA form, the CDR3 reads TGTGCCATGGGAAGTGCCGGGACATACACTGAAGCTTTCTTT. Encoded protein: CAMGSAGTYTEAFF.

The genes are TRBV11-3 and TRBJ2-2, with 13 bases that match TRBD2. Trimming removed 5 bases from V and 6 bases from J; junction bases left unmatched: 6. CDR1 is SGHNT and CDR2 is YENEEA in the germline V gene. The CDR3 is 16 amino acids. The CDR3 DNA reads TGTGCCAGCAGCCCAGGACTAGCGGGAGCTGCCGGGGAGCTGTTTTTT. Translation: CASSPGLAGAAGELFF.

This chain joins TRBV12-5 and TRBJ2-2, with D uncertain. V was shortened by 2 bases and J by 0 bases, with 7 bases between the two germline ends. Germline CDR1 and CDR2: LGHNT and FRNRAP. CDR3 length: 15 amino acids. CDR3 region: CASGLSATNTGELFF. The CDR3 DNA sequence: TGTGCTAGTGGTTTGTCAGCAACGAACACCGGGGAGCTGTTTTTT. Based on the CDR3 plus reference TRBV12-5 and TRBJ2-2, the full variable domain is DARVTQTPRHKVTEMGQEVTMRCQPILGHNTVFWYRQTMMQGLELLAYFRNRAPLDDSGMPKDRFSAEMPDATLATLKIQPSEPRDSAVYFCASGLSATNTGELFFGEGSRLTVL.

V is TRBV30 and J is TRBJ1-2; perhaps TRBD1 as D (5 bases). Germline assignment: CDR1 GTSNPN and CDR2 SVGIG (reference sequence). V lost 8 bases to trimming and J lost 5 bases, with 18 bases between them. This CDR3 contains 13 residues. DNA of the CDR3: TGTGCCGGACGACCGCAGGGCCGGTATGGCTACACCTTC. Translated: CAGRPQGRYGYTF.

This clone has just a few counts. The chain employs TRBV7-9 and TRBJ2-5, with 11 bases aligning to TRBD2. Germline V lookup: CDR1 SEHNR, CDR2 FQNEAQ (reference sequence). J was trimmed by 0 bases and V by 5 bases; bases with no gene match: 11. The CDR3 covers 18 residues. CDR3 coding DNA: TGTGCCAGCAGCCCGGGAGGTAGCGGGAGGGCGTACCAAGAGACCCAGTACTTC. Amino acids: CASSPGGSGRAYQETQYF.